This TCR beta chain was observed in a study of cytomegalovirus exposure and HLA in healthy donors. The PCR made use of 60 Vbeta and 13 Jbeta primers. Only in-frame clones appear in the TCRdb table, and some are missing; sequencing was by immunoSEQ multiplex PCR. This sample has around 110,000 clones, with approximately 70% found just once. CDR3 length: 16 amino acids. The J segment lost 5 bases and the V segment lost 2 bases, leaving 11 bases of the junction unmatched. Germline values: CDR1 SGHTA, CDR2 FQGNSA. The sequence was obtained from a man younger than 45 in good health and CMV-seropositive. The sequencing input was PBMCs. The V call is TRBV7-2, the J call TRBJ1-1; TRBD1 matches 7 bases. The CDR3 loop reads CASSLRLTGLGTEAFF. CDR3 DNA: TGTGCCAGCAGCTTACGGTTGACAGGGCTGGGGACTGAAGCTTTCTTT.